One sample yielded the 30 T cell receptor beta chains listed below, sequenced in a study of shared T cell receptors in the human thymus. TCRdb keeps only in-frame clones here, not all; method: immunoSEQ multiplex PCR. This table has about 610,000 clones, more than 75% appearing once. This sample also appeared in a second study, on human thymus T cells.

Specimen: thymocytes. These TCRs come from a boy younger than two with a congenital heart defect.

This clone was observed a few times. The rearrangement uses TRBV11-2 and TRBJ2-7, with 7 bases aligning to TRBD2. V lost 3 bases, J lost 2 bases, and 13 bases stayed unmatched. The length of the CDR3 is 17 residues. The germline CDR1 and CDR2 sequences are SGHAT and FQNNGV. The CDR3 coding sequence is TGTGCCAGCAGCTTCCCATGGGGAAGGGCGGGAGCCTACGAGCAGTACTTC. It is translated as CASSFPWGRAGAYEQYF.

The genes are TRBV30 and TRBJ2-7; D perhaps matches TRBD1 (6 bases). Trimming cost V 0 bases and J 8 bases, with 11 bases left between them. The germline V gene has CDR1 GTSNPN and CDR2 SVGIG (reference sequence). The CDR3 totals 12 residues. The DNA for the CDR3 is TGTGCCTGGAGTGTCTCAGGGGCAAAGCAGTACTTC. Amino acid sequence: CAWSVSGAKQYF.

The V call is TRBV27, the J call TRBJ1-1; possibly TRBD1 for D (6 bases). This CDR3 has 18 amino acids. Germline-derived CDR1 and CDR2 are MNHEY and SMNVEV (reference sequence). V shed 4 bases and J shed 7 bases, with 28 bases lying between them. Here the CDR3 DNA reads TGTGCCAGCAGTTCCAGACCCCCCGGGACACGTCTTAAAGGTGAAGCTTTCTTT. This sequence encodes CASSSRPPGTRLKGEAFF.

The V gene is TRBV12-2, the J gene TRBJ2-5; TRBD2 is the table's D call and was not checked against the DNA. TRBV12-2 is annotated as a pseudogene. CDR3 length: 15 amino acids. The DNA for the CDR3 is TGTGCAAGTCGCCTGATTAGCGGGAGCGGGCAGACCCAGTACTTC. Protein: CASRLISGSGQTQYF.

The chain carries TRBV10-3 and TRBJ2-7, with D perhaps TRBD2 (6 bases). Germline values: CDR1 ENHRY, CDR2 SYGVKD. Trimming cost V 0 bases and J 4 bases, with 13 bases left between them. This CDR3 is built from 15 residues. The CDR3 reads CAISESVGGPYEQYF. The CDR3 DNA sequence: TGTGCCATCAGTGAGTCTGTGGGGGGTCCTTACGAGCAGTACTTC.

The count of this clone is one. The chain couples TRBV11-2 to TRBJ1-2; 8 positions agree with TRBD1. Germline V gene data show CDR1 as SGHAT and CDR2 as FQNNGV. This CDR3 spans 17 amino acids. J was trimmed by 0 bases and V by 2 bases; bases with no gene match: 8. The CDR3 DNA reads as TGTGCCAGCAGCTTAAGGGACAGGCGGGTGTCTAACTATGGCTACACCTTC. It yields the protein CASSLRDRRVSNYGYTF.

This sequence joins TRBV23-1 and TRBJ2-1; 7 bases fit TRBD1. TRBV23-1 is marked as an open reading frame, function uncertain. J gave up 2 bases and V 4 bases, and 2 bases lay outside the gene matches. The CDR3 has 14 amino acids. DNA of the CDR3: TGCGCCAGCAGTCTAACAGGGGCCTACAATGAGCAGTTCTTC. Translating gives CASSLTGAYNEQFF.

The chain links TRBV19 to TRBJ2-1; TRBD2 matches 11 bases. V lost 1 base, J lost 2 bases, and 7 bases stayed unmatched. Germline V gene sequence: CDR1 LNHDA, CDR2 SQIVND (reference sequence). The CDR3 extends over 18 amino acids. The CDR3 coding sequence is TGTGCCAGTAGTATAGGGGATACTAGCGGGAGTACCTACAATGAGCAGTTCTTC. Protein product: CASSIGDTSGSTYNEQFF.

The chain joins TRBV29-1 to TRBJ2-3; 14 bases are a match to TRBD2. CDR3 length: 18 amino acids. CDR1 and CDR2 (germline): SQVTM, ANQGSEA. With 5 bases clipped from V and 2 bases from J, the junction kept 12 bases outside the gene matches. CDR3: CSVLKTSGRAHVTDTQYF. CDR3 DNA sequence: TGCAGCGTTCTCAAGACTAGCGGGAGGGCCCATGTCACAGATACGCAGTATTTT.

The chain employs TRBV6-5 and TRBJ2-4; D may be TRBD2 (5 bases). CDR1 and CDR2 (germline): MNHEY, SVGAGI. The length of the CDR3 is 14 residues. Trimming took 6 bases from V and 5 from J, leaving 14 bases between them. This chain's CDR3 is CASSPRPLENIQYF. The CDR3 DNA sequence: TGTGCCAGCAGCCCCCGTCCACTAGAAAACATTCAGTACTTC.

The rearrangement links TRBV11-3 to TRBJ2-2; D possibly corresponds to TRBD1 (5 bases). Trimming left V 0 bases short and J 7 bases short, with 21 bases between. Germline CDR1 and CDR2: SGHNT and YENEEA. This CDR3 contains 18 residues. CDR3 in DNA: TGTGCCAGCAGCTTAGAAGGGGCAACAGTTTTTTCAGGCGGGGAGCTGTTTTTT. It codes for CASSLEGATVFSGGELFF.

This clone was observed once. Here the CDR3 DNA reads TGTGCCAGCAGCTTAACAGGGAGTGAAAAACTGTTTTTT. Amino acids: CASSLTGSEKLFF. V and J are TRBV7-9 and TRBJ1-4, with D perhaps TRBD1 (6 bases). Trimming pared 2 bases from V and 7 bases from J, leaving 8 bases between. Germline loops: CDR1 SEHNR, CDR2 FQNEAQ (reference sequence). CDR3 length: 13 residues.

In its sample, this clone was seen once. The chain carries TRBV11-2 and TRBJ1-2; TRBD1 is a possible D gene (6 bases). The CDR3 consists of 15 residues. The V and J ends lost 0 bases and 6 bases respectively, with 14 bases between them. The germline gives CDR1 SGHAT, CDR2 FQNNGV. Here the CDR3 reads CASSLDLGGANGYTF. CDR3 DNA sequence: TGTGCCAGCAGCTTAGATTTGGGGGGGGCTAATGGCTACACCTTC.

The chain links TRBV13 to TRBJ2-1; a possible D gene is TRBD2 (5 bases). V was cut by 5 bases and J by 1 base, with 15 bases left in between. Germline V gives CDR1 PRHDT, CDR2 FYEKMQ (reference sequence). The CDR3 contains 16 residues. The CDR3 here is CASSPRDSESYNEQFF. In DNA, the CDR3 is TGTGCCAGCAGCCCTCGAGATAGCGAGTCCTACAATGAGCAGTTCTTC.

The chain links TRBV15 to TRBJ1-1, with D perhaps matching TRBD1 (6 bases). Looked up from germline, CDR1 is LNHNV and CDR2 is YYDKDF (reference sequence). This CDR3 contains 15 residues. V gave up 5 bases and J gave up 2 bases, with 15 bases separating them. The CDR3 coding sequence is TGTGCCACCAGCCGCCGAGACAGGATCAACACTGAAGCTTTCTTT. Translated: CATSRRDRINTEAFF. Drawing the rest from reference TRBV15 and TRBJ1-1, the complete variable domain is DAMVIQNPRYQVTQFGKPVTLSCSQTLNHNVMYWYQQKSSQAPKLLFHYYDKDFNNEADTPDNFQSRRPNTSFCFLDIRSPGLGDTAMYLCATSRRDRINTEAFFGQGTRLTVV.

This clone was picked up a small number of times. The rearrangement links TRBV7-9 to TRBJ2-3; no firm D call. Trimming removed 3 bases from V and 3 bases from J, with 4 bases in between. This CDR3 has 12 residues. Per germline, CDR1 SEHNR and CDR2 FQNEAQ (reference sequence). This chain's CDR3 is CASSFETDTQYF. CDR3 DNA sequence: TGTGCCAGCAGCTTTGAGACAGATACGCAGTATTTT.

The chain couples TRBV27 to TRBJ2-2, with TRBD1 matching over 8 bases. Looked up from germline, CDR1 is MNHEY and CDR2 is SMNVEV (reference sequence). The J segment lost 3 bases and the V segment lost 0 bases, leaving 6 bases of the junction unmatched. The CDR3 loop spans 17 amino acids. The CDR3 region has the DNA TGTGCCAGCAGTTTATCACCCGGGACAGGAGACACCGGGGAGCTGTTTTTT. Amino acid sequence: CASSLSPGTGDTGELFF.

The V call is TRBV11-3, the J call TRBJ2-7, with 7 bases matching TRBD2. The CDR3 loop spans 17 amino acids. Germline trimming cut 0 bases from V and 0 bases from J; bases unmatched to any gene: 8. CDR1 and CDR2 from the germline V gene are SGHNT and YENEEA. Here the CDR3 DNA reads TGTGCCAGCAGCTTAGATCGGGTTAGCGGGCCCTCCTACGAGCAGTACTTC. This translates into CASSLDRVSGPSYEQYF. The full variable domain, in which reference TRBV11-3 and TRBJ2-7 provide the parts outside the CDR3, is EAGVVQSPRYKIIEKKQPVAFWCNPISGHNTLYWYLQNLGQGPELLIRYENEEAVDDSQLPKDRFSAERLKGVDSTLKIQPAELGDSAVYLCASSLDRVSGPSYEQYFGPGTRLTVT.

The chain carries TRBV5-6 and TRBJ1-2, with 7 bases fitting TRBD1. Germline V gives CDR1 SGHDT, CDR2 YYEEEE. This CDR3 has 14 amino acids. Trimming took 4 bases from V and 2 from J; bases not matched to a gene: 5. This CDR3 reads CASSATGRNYGYTF. In DNA form, the CDR3 reads TGTGCCAGCAGCGCGACAGGGAGGAACTATGGCTACACCTTC.

The V gene is TRBV5-1, the J gene TRBJ2-1; D call uncertain. The ends were cut back, 1 base at V and 8 bases at J, with 10 bases in the middle. Germline CDR1 SGHRS, CDR2 YFSETQ. The CDR3 spans 13 residues. The CDR3 sequence: CASSLTPPYEQFF. CDR3 DNA sequence: TGCGCCAGCAGCTTGACTCCTCCGTATGAGCAGTTCTTC.

This sequence joins TRBV7-9 and TRBJ2-1; tentatively, D is TRBD2 (7 bases). The CDR3 sequence is 17 residues long. CDR1 SEHNR and CDR2 FQNEAQ come from the germline V gene (reference sequence). V lost 0 bases and J lost 5, with 17 bases in between. CDR3 residues: CASSLALLGGRDNEQFF. CDR3 bases: TGTGCCAGCAGCTTAGCGCTCTTAGGGGGGAGGGACAATGAGCAGTTCTTC.

The chain couples TRBV11-2 to TRBJ2-6, with 8 bases fitting TRBD1. Looked up from germline, CDR1 is SGHAT and CDR2 is FQNNGV. After removal of 5 bases from V and 1 base from J, the junction contained 7 bases not matched to a gene. This CDR3 comprises 17 residues. CDR3 protein: CASSNRQGRSGANVLTF. The CDR3 DNA is TGTGCCAGCAGCAACCGACAGGGGCGTTCTGGGGCCAACGTCCTGACTTTC.

V and J are TRBV4-3 and TRBJ2-5, with 9 nucleotides matching TRBD2. This CDR3 is built from 21 residues. Germline CDR1 and CDR2: LGHNA and YSLEER. The trim removed 0 bases at V and 1 base at J, leaving 18 bases unmatched. The CDR3 sequence: CASSQDLIFFVTSGPQETQYF. As DNA, the CDR3 is TGCGCCAGCAGCCAAGATCTTATATTTTTCGTAACTAGCGGGCCCCAAGAGACCCAGTACTTC.

Notes on this clone: Additional DNA sequences in this sample encode the identical CDR3. The rearrangement joins TRBV30 to TRBJ2-1, with a possible D match to TRBD2 (5 bases). CDR3 length: 12 amino acids. Per germline, CDR1 GTSNPN and CDR2 SVGIG (reference sequence). The V end was cut by 2 bases, the J end by 9 bases, with 11 bases between. The CDR3: CAWSIPRGEQFF. DNA of the CDR3: TGTGCCTGGAGTATCCCCCGGGGTGAGCAGTTCTTC.

This clone appeared once. The chain joins TRBV5-1 to TRBJ2-7, with 8 bases fitting TRBD1. Germline V lookup: CDR1 SGHRS, CDR2 YFSETQ. There are 21 residues in the CDR3. Losses at the gene ends were 5 bases for V and 2 bases for J; bases not matched to a gene: 27. Here the CDR3 DNA reads TGCGCCAGCAGGCCGGGTCCCGGGACAGGCGGGCAGGCCCCCCAGGCCTACGAGCAGTACTTC. Its translation: CASRPGPGTGGQAPQAYEQYF.

V and J are TRBV27 and TRBJ2-3; 8 nucleotides match TRBD2. Germline V gene sequence: CDR1 MNHEY, CDR2 SMNVEV (reference sequence). After removal of 0 bases from V and 2 bases from J, the junction contained 7 bases not matched to a gene. CDR3 length: 17 amino acids. The CDR3 nucleotides read TGTGCCAGCAGTTTATCGTCGGGAGGGCCCCTCACAGATACGCAGTATTTT. The encoded protein is CASSLSSGGPLTDTQYF.

The V gene is TRBV14, the J gene TRBJ2-4, with 7 bases fitting TRBD2. This CDR3 has 17 amino acids. V dropped 4 bases and J dropped 0; count of bases not matched to a gene: 9. From germline, CDR1 is SGHDN and CDR2 FVKESK. The CDR3, as DNA: TGTGCCAGCAGCCCGGCTAGCGGCCTACTAGCCAAAAACATTCAGTACTTC. Encoded protein: CASSPASGLLAKNIQYF.

The V and J genes are TRBV6-5 and TRBJ2-7, with a weak D call TRBD2 (5 bases). From germline, CDR1 is MNHEY and CDR2 SVGAGI. The V gene lost 0 bases and the J gene lost 3 bases, with 12 bases spanning the gap. The CDR3 is made up of 15 amino acids. The CDR3 loop is CASSYSRDRGYEQYF. The CDR3 bases are TGTGCCAGCAGTTACTCCCGGGATAGAGGCTACGAGCAGTACTTC.

J is TRBJ2-7 and V is TRBV30; D is possibly TRBD2 (6 bases). Germline CDR1 GTSNPN, CDR2 SVGIG (reference sequence). This CDR3 comprises 14 residues. Deletions cut 4 bases from V and 3 bases from J, with 16 bases between. This CDR3 is CAWTWDGGVYEQYF. The CDR3 DNA sequence: TGTGCCTGGACCTGGGACGGGGGTGTCTACGAGCAGTACTTC.

This clone appeared a few times. The V call is TRBV4-1, the J call TRBJ1-3; unclear D gene. The CDR3 totals 14 residues. V was clipped by 3 bases and J by 3 bases, with 9 bases between them. Germline values: CDR1 MGHRA, CDR2 YSYEKL. The CDR3 DNA follows: TGCGCCAGCAGCCAGCGGCAGCTTGGAAACACCATATATTTT. Its translation: CASSQRQLGNTIYF.